This T cell receptor (beta chain) was obtained from a study of T-cell reconstitution after alpha-beta-depleted transplantation in children. During its preparation, the TCRbeta library received unique molecular identifiers. One entry per CDR3 protein, called by TCRdb with MiXCR from the PCR reads. The repertoire holds approximately 420,000 distinct CDR3 sequences, with roughly 10% as singletons. With 3 bases removed from V and 2 bases from J, the gap between germline ends came to 13 bases. From germline, CDR1 is MNHEY and CDR2 SVGEGT. The CDR3 is 16 residues long. The rearrangement joins TRBV6-2 or TRBV6-3 to TRBJ2-2, with D possibly matching TRBD1 (6 bases). The receptor was derived from a human donor who donated a stem cell graft to a child with acute myeloid leukemia. This specimen consisted of PBMCs from the stem cell graft donor, obtained from the stem cell graft. The chain's CDR3 is CASSYRPGVNTGELFF. Written as DNA, the CDR3 is TGTGCCAGCAGTTATAGACCAGGGGTAAACACCGGGGAGCTGTTTTTT.